The 28 T cell receptor beta chains reported below all come from one sample, sequenced in a study of CD8 T cells in Susac syndrome. Random hexamers were used to reverse transcribe 0.5 to 1 ug of RNA. TCRdb processed the immunoSEQ multiplex PCR reads anew with MiXCR; each CDR3 protein has one entry. Of 150,000 to 200,000 distinct CDR3 sequences in the sample, over 85% were seen once. The sample taken for sequencing was CD4+ T cells from PBMCs. These receptors were taken from a human donor in good health.

The chain employs TRBV29-1 and TRBJ1-5; TRBD1 agrees at 10 bases. CDR1 and CDR2 from the germline V gene are SQVTM and ANQGSEA. The CDR3 consists of 14 residues. Trimming cost V 4 bases and J 8 bases; bases outside gene matches: 8. CDR3 DNA: TGCAGCGTTGGAGACAGGGGGCCTCAGGAGCCCCAGCATTTT. Translating it yields CSVGDRGPQEPQHF.

The genes are TRBV5-1 and TRBJ2-3, with D possibly matching TRBD2 (6 bases). The CDR3 extends over 15 amino acids. V lost 3 bases and J 0 bases, leaving 11 bases between the germline ends. CDR1 SGHRS and CDR2 YFSETQ come from the germline V gene. CDR3 protein: CASSSGRMSTDTQYF. The CDR3 nucleotides read TGCGCCAGCAGCTCCGGGAGAATGAGCACAGATACGCAGTATTTT. Supplemented by reference TRBV5-1 and TRBJ2-3, the full variable domain reads KAGVTQTPRYLIKTRGQQVTLSCSPISGHRSVSWYQQTPGQGLQFLFEYFSETQRNKGNFPGRFSGRQFSNSRSEMNVSTLELGDSALYLCASSSGRMSTDTQYFGPGTRLTVL.

The chain recombines TRBV5-1 with TRBJ2-5; possible D gene TRBD2, 5 bases. V was cut by 5 bases and J by 5 bases, with 16 bases left in between. Germline loops: CDR1 SGHRS, CDR2 YFSETQ. The CDR3 spans 14 residues. The DNA for the CDR3 is TGCGCCAGCAGGGAGAGGGAACTCGGGGAGACCCAGTACTTC. Its translation: CASRERELGETQYF.

The V and J genes are TRBV7-9 and TRBJ1-3; no reliable D call. Trimming took 2 bases from V and 1 from J, leaving 9 bases between them. The CDR3 covers 15 residues. The V gene's germline CDR1 is SEHNR and CDR2 FQNEAQ (reference sequence). The CDR3 reads CASSLPSFSGNTIYF. The CDR3 bases are TGTGCCAGCAGCTTACCCTCTTTTTCTGGAAACACCATATATTTT.

The genes are TRBV11-3 and TRBJ2-3; 7 positions agree with TRBD2. CDR3 length: 14 amino acids. CDR1 and CDR2 (germline): SGHNT, YENEEA. V lost 4 bases to trimming and J lost 6 bases; unmatched junction nucleotides: 7. The CDR3 loop is CASSSMGGSDTQYF. In DNA, the CDR3 is TGTGCCAGCAGCTCCATGGGGGGGTCGGATACGCAGTATTTT. The whole variable domain, filled in from reference TRBV11-3 and TRBJ2-3, reads EAGVVQSPRYKIIEKKQPVAFWCNPISGHNTLYWYLQNLGQGPELLIRYENEEAVDDSQLPKDRFSAERLKGVDSTLKIQPAELGDSAVYLCASSSMGGSDTQYFGPGTRLTVL.

The genes are TRBV4-2 and TRBJ2-7, with 7 bases identical to TRBD1. This CDR3 has 17 residues. V shed 1 base, J shed 1 base, and the junction held 10 bases outside the gene matches. The germline CDR1 and CDR2 sequences are LGHNA and YNFKEQ. This CDR3 is CASSQAAYGTESYEQYF. The CDR3 region has the DNA TGTGCCAGCAGCCAAGCTGCATACGGGACAGAGTCCTACGAGCAGTACTTC.

This clonotype was observed a single time. This rearrangement joins TRBV2 to TRBJ1-1; D not certain. The germline V gene has CDR1 SNHLY and CDR2 FYNNEI. This CDR3 spans 16 amino acids. V lost 0 bases, J lost 5 bases, and 16 bases lay in between. The CDR3: CASSEALRAGKTEAFF. CDR3 DNA: TGTGCCAGCAGTGAAGCGCTTCGGGCAGGAAAGACTGAAGCTTTCTTT.

The chain employs TRBV20-1 and TRBJ1-3; D not resolved. Trimming shortened V by 6 bases and J by 3 bases, and 15 bases separated the two germline ends. Germline loops: CDR1 DFQATT, CDR2 SNEGSKA (reference sequence). The CDR3 is made up of 14 amino acids. The CDR3 DNA sequence: TGCAGTGCCCCGGTAGGGCCAAATGGAAACACCATATATTTT. Amino acids: CSAPVGPNGNTIYF.

CDR3 in DNA: TGCAGTGCTACGTTGGTTCGTGAAAAACTGTTTTTT. Its translation is CSATLVREKLFF. The V and J genes are TRBV20-1 and TRBJ1-4; D remains unclear. Germline V gives CDR1 DFQATT, CDR2 SNEGSKA (reference sequence). The length of the CDR3 is 12 residues. The germline V and J ends were trimmed by 4 bases and 7 bases, with 10 bases remaining between them.

The rearrangement uses TRBV7-9 and TRBJ1-5, with 8 bases fitting TRBD1. This CDR3 is built from 15 residues. Trimming removed 3 bases from V and 4 bases from J; junction bases left unmatched: 5. CDR1 SEHNR and CDR2 FQNEAQ come from the germline V gene (reference sequence). CDR3 sequence: CASSFGQGVNQPQHF. CDR3 in DNA: TGTGCCAGCAGCTTCGGACAGGGCGTAAATCAGCCCCAGCATTTT.

The V and J genes are TRBV7-9 and TRBJ1-2; D is unresolved. With 5 bases removed from V and 6 bases from J, the gap between germline ends came to 13 bases. CDR1 and CDR2 (germline): SEHNR, FQNEAQ (reference sequence). CDR3 length: 13 residues. The CDR3 DNA follows: TGTGCCAGCAGCGAGAGGGCGTGGGATGGCTACACCTTC. This codes for CASSERAWDGYTF.

The rearrangement uses TRBV29-1 and TRBJ1-2; tentatively, D is TRBD1 (6 bases). CDR1 SQVTM and CDR2 ANQGSEA come from the germline V gene. The CDR3 sequence is 13 residues long. Trimming left V 3 bases short and J 6 bases short, with 14 bases between. The DNA for the CDR3 is TGCAGCGTTGACCACGGGGGCGGGGATGGCTACACCTTC. Translated: CSVDHGGGDGYTF.

V is TRBV29-1 and J is TRBJ1-4, with 10 bases that match TRBD1. Per the germline V gene, CDR1 is SQVTM and CDR2 is ANQGSEA. J gave up 6 bases and V 6 bases, and 16 bases lay outside the gene matches. The length of the CDR3 is 17 residues. The chain's CDR3 is CSVLPYSGTGEYEKLFF. CDR3 nucleotides: TGCAGCGTGCTGCCTTACTCTGGGACAGGGGAGTATGAAAAACTGTTTTTT.

This chain's CDR3 is CSAPHALADQFF. Written as DNA, the CDR3 is TGCAGTGCTCCACACGCACTAGCCGACCAGTTCTTC. The chain joins TRBV20-1 to TRBJ2-1; perhaps TRBD2 as D (6 bases). In germline, CDR1 is DFQATT, CDR2 SNEGSKA (reference sequence). The CDR3 runs 12 residues. The germline V and J ends were trimmed by 5 bases and 13 bases, with 18 bases remaining between them.

This clonotype came up a few times. The chain joins TRBV7-9 to TRBJ2-1, with D unresolved. Looked up from germline, CDR1 is SEHNR and CDR2 is FQNEAQ (reference sequence). V was clipped by 1 base and J by 2 bases, with 9 bases between them. The CDR3 is 15 residues long. The CDR3 region is CASSLVGGAYNEQFF. The CDR3 coding sequence is TGTGCCAGCAGCTTAGTGGGTGGGGCCTACAATGAGCAGTTCTTC.

The V gene is TRBV13, the J gene TRBJ2-7; D is ambiguous. With 4 bases removed from V and 3 bases from J, the gap between germline ends came to 4 bases. The length of the CDR3 is 11 residues. Germline CDR1 is PRHDT and CDR2 is FYEKMQ (reference sequence). The CDR3 sequence: CASSYNYEQYF. In DNA form, the CDR3 reads TGTGCCAGCAGCTACAACTACGAGCAGTACTTC.

The genes are TRBV5-1 and TRBJ1-1; D is unresolved. V lost 0 bases to trimming and J lost 6 bases, with 15 bases between them. The CDR3 is 15 amino acids. CDR1 SGHRS and CDR2 YFSETQ come from the germline V gene. CDR3 sequence (DNA): TGCGCCAGCAGCTTGGCCGGCATTAATGGAGCTGAAGCTTTCTTT. It codes for CASSLAGINGAEAFF. Supplemented by reference TRBV5-1 and TRBJ1-1, the full variable domain reads KAGVTQTPRYLIKTRGQQVTLSCSPISGHRSVSWYQQTPGQGLQFLFEYFSETQRNKGNFPGRFSGRQFSNSRSEMNVSTLELGDSALYLCASSLAGINGAEAFFGQGTRLTVV.

This chain joins TRBV2 and TRBJ2-7; TRBD2 agrees at 11 bases. Germline loops: CDR1 SNHLY, CDR2 FYNNEI. This CDR3 region has 14 residues. After removal of 6 bases from V and 6 bases from J, the junction contained 7 bases not matched to a gene. In nucleotides, the CDR3 is TGTGCCAGCAGGTTAGCGGGGGGGCAGATCGAGCAGTACTTC. It codes for CASRLAGGQIEQYF.

The rearrangement joins TRBV3-1 to TRBJ2-5; TRBD2 might be the D (6 bases). Germline assignment: CDR1 LGHDT and CDR2 YNNKEL (reference sequence). The CDR3 consists of 16 residues. Trimming removed 1 base at V and 1 base at J, with 13 bases between. CDR3 region: CASSQALYGGQETQYF. CDR3 in DNA: TGTGCCAGCAGCCAAGCCCTTTACGGGGGCCAAGAGACCCAGTACTTC.

The chain joins TRBV9 to TRBJ2-1; 7 bases are a match to TRBD2. Losses at the gene ends were 0 bases for V and 0 bases for J; bases not matched to a gene: 6. This CDR3 is built from 17 residues. CDR1 and CDR2 from the germline V gene are SGDLS and YYNGEE. For the CDR3, the DNA is TGTGCCAGCAGCGTAGCAGGCGGGGGTGGCTCCTACAATGAGCAGTTCTTC. Its translation is CASSVAGGGGSYNEQFF.

The genes are TRBV3-1 and TRBJ1-5, with a tentative D call TRBD1 (6 bases). Trimming shortened V by 4 bases and J by 2 bases, and 15 bases separated the two germline ends. The CDR3 extends over 16 amino acids. Germline CDR1 reads LGHDT; CDR2 reads YNNKEL (reference sequence). CDR3 DNA sequence: TGTGCCAGCAGCCCGGGGGCCGGGTTAGGCAATCAGCCCCAGCATTTT. As protein: CASSPGAGLGNQPQHF.

A few counts support this clonotype. The chain is built from TRBV30 and TRBJ2-2; D unresolved. Germline-derived CDR1 and CDR2 are GTSNPN and SVGIG (reference sequence). There are 11 residues in the CDR3. V was cut by 4 bases and J by 4 bases, with 4 bases left in between. CDR3 amino acids: CAWMSTGELFF. For the CDR3, the DNA is TGTGCCTGGATGAGCACCGGGGAGCTGTTTTTT.

This sequence joins TRBV6-1 and TRBJ2-3, with D perhaps TRBD2 (6 bases). Germline values: CDR1 MNHNS, CDR2 SASEGT. There are 15 residues in the CDR3. Trimming took 6 bases from V and 2 from J, leaving 15 bases between them. CDR3 loop: CASSLQPGLTDTQYF. DNA of the CDR3: TGTGCCAGCAGCCTCCAGCCGGGACTCACAGATACGCAGTATTTT.

The rearrangement links TRBV7-8 to TRBJ2-3; no clear D gene. Trimming left V 3 bases short and J 5 bases short, with 3 bases between. This CDR3 is built from 11 residues. CDR1 SGHVS and CDR2 FQNEAQ come from the germline V gene. In DNA form, the CDR3 reads TGTGCCAGCAGCTTCATAGATACGCAGTATTTT. Its translation is CASSFIDTQYF.

The rearrangement joins TRBV2 to TRBJ1-5; D perhaps matches TRBD1 (6 bases). Looked up from germline, CDR1 is SNHLY and CDR2 is FYNNEI. Trimming removed 1 base from V and 5 bases from J, with 12 bases in between. The CDR3 length is 15 residues. The CDR3 here is CASSEGTANHQPQHF. In DNA, the CDR3 is TGTGCCAGCAGTGAAGGGACAGCGAACCATCAGCCCCAGCATTTT.

V gene TRBV3-1 combines with J gene TRBJ1-2; maybe TRBD1 (5 bases). V was shortened by 4 bases and J by 3 bases, with 12 bases between the two germline ends. The CDR3 has 14 residues. Germline V gene data show CDR1 as LGHDT and CDR2 as YNNKEL (reference sequence). CDR3 loop: CASSLSGLDYGYTF. DNA of the CDR3: TGTGCCAGCAGCCTTTCAGGGTTAGACTATGGCTACACCTTC. Drawing the rest from reference TRBV3-1 and TRBJ1-2, the complete variable domain is DTAVSQTPKYLVTQMGNDKSIKCEQNLGHDTMYWYKQDSKKFLKIMFSYNNKELIINETVPNRFSPKSPDKAHLNLHINSLELGDSAVYFCASSLSGLDYGYTFGSGTRLTVV.

The J gene is TRBJ1-4, the V gene TRBV10-3; D is uncertain. V gave up 3 bases and J gave up 2 bases, with 7 bases separating them. Per the germline V gene, CDR1 is ENHRY and CDR2 is SYGVKD. CDR3 length equals 14 residues. The CDR3 region has the DNA TGTGCCATCAGTGAAGGGTCCACTAATGAAAAACTGTTTTTT. Amino acids: CAISEGSTNEKLFF.

The chain has TRBV15 and TRBJ1-1, with 11 bases fitting TRBD1. CDR3 size: 15 residues. The V segment lost 3 bases and the J segment 5 bases; nucleotides outside the gene matches: 5. CDR1 and CDR2 (germline): LNHNV, YYDKDF (reference sequence). Here the CDR3 reads CATSRDRGRGTEAFF. For the CDR3, the DNA is TGTGCCACCAGCAGGGACAGGGGGCGCGGGACTGAAGCTTTCTTT. Variable domain in full (rest from reference TRBV15 and TRBJ1-1): DAMVIQNPRYQVTQFGKPVTLSCSQTLNHNVMYWYQQKSSQAPKLLFHYYDKDFNNEADTPDNFQSRRPNTSFCFLDIRSPGLGDTAMYLCATSRDRGRGTEAFFGQGTRLTVV.